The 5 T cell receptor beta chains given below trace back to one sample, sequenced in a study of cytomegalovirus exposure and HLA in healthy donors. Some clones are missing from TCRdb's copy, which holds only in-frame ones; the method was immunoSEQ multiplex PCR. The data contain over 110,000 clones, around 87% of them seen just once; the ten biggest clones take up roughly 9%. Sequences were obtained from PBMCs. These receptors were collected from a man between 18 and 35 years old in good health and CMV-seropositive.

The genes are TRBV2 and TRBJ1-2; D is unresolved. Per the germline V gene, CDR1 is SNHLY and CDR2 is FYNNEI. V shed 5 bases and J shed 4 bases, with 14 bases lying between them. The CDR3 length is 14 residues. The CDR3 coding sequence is TGTGCCAGCAGTTCACAGATCGGGAGCTATGGCTACACCTTC. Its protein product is CASSSQIGSYGYTF.

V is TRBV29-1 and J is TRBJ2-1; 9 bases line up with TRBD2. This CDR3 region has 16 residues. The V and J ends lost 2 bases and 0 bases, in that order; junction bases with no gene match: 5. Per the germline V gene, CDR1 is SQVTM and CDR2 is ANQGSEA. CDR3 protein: CSVESGRGGSYNEQFF. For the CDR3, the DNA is TGCAGCGTTGAATCTGGGCGGGGGGGCTCCTACAATGAGCAGTTCTTC.

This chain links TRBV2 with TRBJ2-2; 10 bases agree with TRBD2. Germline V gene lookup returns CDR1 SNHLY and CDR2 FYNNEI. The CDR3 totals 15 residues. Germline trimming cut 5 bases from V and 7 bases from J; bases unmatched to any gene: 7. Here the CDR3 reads CASSPSGRAGGELFF. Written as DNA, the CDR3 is TGTGCCAGCAGTCCGAGCGGGAGGGCCGGCGGGGAGCTGTTTTTT.

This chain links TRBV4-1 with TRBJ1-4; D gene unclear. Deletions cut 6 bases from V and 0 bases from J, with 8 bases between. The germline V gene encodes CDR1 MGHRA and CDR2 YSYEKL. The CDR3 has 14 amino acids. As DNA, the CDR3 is TGCGCCAGCAGGAGAATTGCAACTAATGAAAAACTGTTTTTT. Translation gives CASRRIATNEKLFF.

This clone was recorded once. The CDR3 reads CASSLYQGAVNEKLFF. In DNA, the CDR3 is TGTGCCAGCAGCTTGTACCAGGGCGCCGTTAATGAAAAACTGTTTTTT. The chain carries TRBV5-4 and TRBJ1-4; tentatively, D is TRBD1 (5 bases). The germline CDR1 and CDR2 sequences are SGHNT and YYREEE (reference sequence). This CDR3 comprises 16 residues. Deletions cut 1 base from V and 4 bases from J, with 14 bases between.